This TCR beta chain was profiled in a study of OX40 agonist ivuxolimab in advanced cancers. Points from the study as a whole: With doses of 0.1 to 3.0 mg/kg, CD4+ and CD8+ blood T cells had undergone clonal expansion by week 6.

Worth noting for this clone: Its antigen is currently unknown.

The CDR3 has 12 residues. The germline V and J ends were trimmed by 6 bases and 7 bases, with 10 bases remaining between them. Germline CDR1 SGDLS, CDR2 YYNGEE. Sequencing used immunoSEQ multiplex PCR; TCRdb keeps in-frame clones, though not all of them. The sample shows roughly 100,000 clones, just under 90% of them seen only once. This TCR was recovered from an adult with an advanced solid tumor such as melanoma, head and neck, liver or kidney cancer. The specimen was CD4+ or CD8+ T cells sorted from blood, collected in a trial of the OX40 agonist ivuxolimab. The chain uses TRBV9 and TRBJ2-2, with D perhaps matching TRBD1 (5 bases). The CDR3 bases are TGTGCCAGCAACAGGCAAAACGGGGAGCTGTTTTTT. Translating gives CASNRQNGELFF. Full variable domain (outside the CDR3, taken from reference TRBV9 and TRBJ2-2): DSGVTQTPKHLITATGQRVTLRCSPRSGDLSVYWYQQSLDQGLQFLIQYYNGEERAKGNILERFSAQQFPDLHSELNLSSLELGDSALYFCASNRQNGELFFGEGSRLTVL.